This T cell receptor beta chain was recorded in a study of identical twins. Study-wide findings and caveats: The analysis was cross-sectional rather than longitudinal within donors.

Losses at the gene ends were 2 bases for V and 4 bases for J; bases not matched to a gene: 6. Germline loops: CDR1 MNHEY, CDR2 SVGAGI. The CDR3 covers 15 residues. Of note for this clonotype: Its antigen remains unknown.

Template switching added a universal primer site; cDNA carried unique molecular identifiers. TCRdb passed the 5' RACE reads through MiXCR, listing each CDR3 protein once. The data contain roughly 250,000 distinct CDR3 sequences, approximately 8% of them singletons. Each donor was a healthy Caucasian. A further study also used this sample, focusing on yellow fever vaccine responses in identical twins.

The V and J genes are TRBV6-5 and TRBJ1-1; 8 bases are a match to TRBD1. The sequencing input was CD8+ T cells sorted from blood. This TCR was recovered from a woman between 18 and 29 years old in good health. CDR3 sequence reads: CASSYMTGEATEAFF. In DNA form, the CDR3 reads TGTGCCAGCAGTTACATGACAGGGGAGGCCACTGAAGCTTTCTTT.